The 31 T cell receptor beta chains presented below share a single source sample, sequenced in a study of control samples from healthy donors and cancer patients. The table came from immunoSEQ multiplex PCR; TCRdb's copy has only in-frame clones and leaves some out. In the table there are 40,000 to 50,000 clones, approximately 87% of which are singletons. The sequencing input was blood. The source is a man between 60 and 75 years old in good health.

The CDR3: CASSLGEVASGELFF. The CDR3 DNA is TGCGCCAGCAGCTTGGGGGAGGTCGCGTCCGGGGAGCTGTTTTTT. The V and J genes are TRBV5-1 and TRBJ2-2; TRBD2 is a possible D gene (6 bases). CDR3 size: 15 residues. In germline, CDR1 is SGHRS, CDR2 YFSETQ. The V gene lost 0 bases and the J gene lost 6 bases, with 12 bases spanning the gap.

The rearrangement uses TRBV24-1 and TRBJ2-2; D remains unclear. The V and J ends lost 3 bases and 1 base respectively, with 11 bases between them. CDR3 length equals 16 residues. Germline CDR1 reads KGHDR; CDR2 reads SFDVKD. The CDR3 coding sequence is TGTGCCACCAGTGATACTATGACACTGAACACCGGGGAGCTGTTTTTT. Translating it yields CATSDTMTLNTGELFF.

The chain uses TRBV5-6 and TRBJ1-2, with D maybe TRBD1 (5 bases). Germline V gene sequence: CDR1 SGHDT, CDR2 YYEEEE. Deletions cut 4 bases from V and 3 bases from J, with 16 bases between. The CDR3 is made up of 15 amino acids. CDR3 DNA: TGTGCCAGCAGCCCAGGTCCGGAAGGGGACTATGGCTACACCTTC. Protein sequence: CASSPGPEGDYGYTF.

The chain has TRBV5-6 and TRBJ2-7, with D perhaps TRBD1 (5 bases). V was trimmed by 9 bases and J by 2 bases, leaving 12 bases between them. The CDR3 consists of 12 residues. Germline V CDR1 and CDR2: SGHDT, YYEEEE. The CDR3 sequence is CATRAGTYEQYF. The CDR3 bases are TGTGCCACCCGGGCAGGGACCTACGAGCAGTACTTC. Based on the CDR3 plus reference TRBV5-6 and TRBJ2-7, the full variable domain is DAGVTQSPTHLIKTRGQQVTLRCSPKSGHDTVSWYQQALGQGPQFIFQYYEEEERQRGNFPDRFSGHQFPNYSSELNVNALLLGDSALYLCATRAGTYEQYFGPGTRLTVT.

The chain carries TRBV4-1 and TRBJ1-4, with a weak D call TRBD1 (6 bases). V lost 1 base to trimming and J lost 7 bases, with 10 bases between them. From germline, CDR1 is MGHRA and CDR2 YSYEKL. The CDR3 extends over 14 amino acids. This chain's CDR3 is CASSQGGAGEKLFF. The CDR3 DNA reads TGCGCCAGCAGCCAAGGGGGGGCGGGTGAAAAACTGTTTTTT.

Here the CDR3 reads CASSYSRGGYYGYTF. CDR3 DNA sequence: TGTGCCAGCAGTTACTCGAGAGGGGGGTACTATGGCTACACCTTC. The V gene is TRBV6-5, the J gene TRBJ1-2; TRBD1 is a possible D gene (6 bases). This CDR3 contains 15 residues. The ends were cut back, 0 bases at V and 3 bases at J, with 11 bases in the middle. Germline V CDR1 and CDR2: MNHEY, SVGAGI.

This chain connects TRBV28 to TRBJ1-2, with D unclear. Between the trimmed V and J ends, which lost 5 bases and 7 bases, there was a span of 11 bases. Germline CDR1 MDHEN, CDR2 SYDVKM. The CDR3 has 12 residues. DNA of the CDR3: TGTGCCAGCAGTACAAGGGTTAGTGGCTACACCTTC. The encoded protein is CASSTRVSGYTF.

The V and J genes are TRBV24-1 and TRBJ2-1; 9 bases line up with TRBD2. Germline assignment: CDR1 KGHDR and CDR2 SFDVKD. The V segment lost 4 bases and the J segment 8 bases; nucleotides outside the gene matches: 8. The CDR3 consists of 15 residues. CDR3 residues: CATSEPGLAFDEQFF. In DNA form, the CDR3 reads TGTGCCACCAGTGAGCCGGGACTAGCTTTCGATGAGCAGTTCTTC.

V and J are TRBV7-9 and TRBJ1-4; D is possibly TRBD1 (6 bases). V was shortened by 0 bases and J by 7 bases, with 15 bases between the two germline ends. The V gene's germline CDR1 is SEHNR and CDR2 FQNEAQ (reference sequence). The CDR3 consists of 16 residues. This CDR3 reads CASSLAVGGKGEKLFF. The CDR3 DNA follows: TGTGCCAGCAGCTTAGCGGTCGGGGGCAAGGGTGAAAAACTGTTTTTT.

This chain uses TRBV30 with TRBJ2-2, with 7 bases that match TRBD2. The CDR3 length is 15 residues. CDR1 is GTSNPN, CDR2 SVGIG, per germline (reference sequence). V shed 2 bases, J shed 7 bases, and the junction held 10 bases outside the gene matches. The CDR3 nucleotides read TGTGCCTGGAGTTTAGGCGGGAGACTAATCGGGGAGCTGTTTTTT. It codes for CAWSLGGRLIGELFF.

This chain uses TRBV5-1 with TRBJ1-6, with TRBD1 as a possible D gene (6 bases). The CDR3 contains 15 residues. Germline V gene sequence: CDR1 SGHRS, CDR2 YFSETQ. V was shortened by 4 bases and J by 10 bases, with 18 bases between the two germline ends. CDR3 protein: CASSIGQRGWSPLHF. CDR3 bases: TGCGCCAGCAGCATAGGACAGCGGGGTTGGTCACCCCTCCACTTT.

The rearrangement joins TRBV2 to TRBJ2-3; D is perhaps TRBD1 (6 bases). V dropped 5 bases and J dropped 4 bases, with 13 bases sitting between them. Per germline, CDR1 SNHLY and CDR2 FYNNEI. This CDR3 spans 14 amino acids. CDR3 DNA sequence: TGTGCCAGCAGTCTTAAAACAGGGCCAGATACGCAGTATTTT. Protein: CASSLKTGPDTQYF.

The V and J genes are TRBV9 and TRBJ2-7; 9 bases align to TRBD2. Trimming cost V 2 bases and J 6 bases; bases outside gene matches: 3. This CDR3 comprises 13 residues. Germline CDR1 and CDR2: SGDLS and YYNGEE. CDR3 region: CASSVSGSSEQYF. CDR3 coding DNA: TGTGCCAGCAGCGTTAGCGGGAGCTCCGAGCAGTACTTC.

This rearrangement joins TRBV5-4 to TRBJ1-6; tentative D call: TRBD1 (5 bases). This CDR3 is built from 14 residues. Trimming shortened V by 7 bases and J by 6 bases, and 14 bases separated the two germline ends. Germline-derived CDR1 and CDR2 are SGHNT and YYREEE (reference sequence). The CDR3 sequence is CASQVGLTNSPLHF. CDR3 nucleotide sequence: TGTGCCAGCCAGGTGGGACTGACTAATTCACCCCTCCACTTT.

CDR3 loop: CASRRQETQYF. CDR3 nucleotides: TGTGCCAGCAGACGGCAAGAGACCCAGTACTTC. The chain has TRBV6-5 and TRBJ2-5; D remains ambiguous. Per the germline V gene, CDR1 is MNHEY and CDR2 is SVGAGI. Trimming cost V 6 bases and J 2 bases, with 4 bases left between them. The CDR3 contains 11 residues.

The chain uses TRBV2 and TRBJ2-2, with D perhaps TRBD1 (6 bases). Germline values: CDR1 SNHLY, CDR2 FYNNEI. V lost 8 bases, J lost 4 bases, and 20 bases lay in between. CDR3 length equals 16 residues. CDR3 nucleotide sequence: TGTGCCAGCGGAATGTCTTTTGGGGGCGGCACCGGGGAGCTGTTTTTT. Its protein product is CASGMSFGGGTGELFF.

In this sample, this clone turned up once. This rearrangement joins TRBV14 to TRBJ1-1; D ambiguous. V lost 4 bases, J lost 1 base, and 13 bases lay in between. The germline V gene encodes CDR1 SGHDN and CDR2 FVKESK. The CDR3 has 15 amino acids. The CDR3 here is CASSPWVEGNTEAFF. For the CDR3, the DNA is TGTGCCAGCAGCCCATGGGTCGAAGGGAACACTGAAGCTTTCTTT.

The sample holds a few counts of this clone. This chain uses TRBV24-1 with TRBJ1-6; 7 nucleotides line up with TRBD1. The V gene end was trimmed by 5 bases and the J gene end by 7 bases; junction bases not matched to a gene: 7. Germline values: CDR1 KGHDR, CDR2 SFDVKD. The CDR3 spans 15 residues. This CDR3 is CATSAAGGNNSPLHF. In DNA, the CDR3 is TGTGCCACCAGTGCAGCAGGGGGTAACAATTCACCCCTCCACTTT.

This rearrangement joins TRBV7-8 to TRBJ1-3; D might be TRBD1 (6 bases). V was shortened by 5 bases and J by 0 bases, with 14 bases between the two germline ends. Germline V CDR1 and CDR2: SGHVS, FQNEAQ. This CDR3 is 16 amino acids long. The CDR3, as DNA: TGTGCCAGCAGCGCTAGGACAGCGTCCTCTGGAAACACCATATATTTT. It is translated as CASSARTASSGNTIYF.

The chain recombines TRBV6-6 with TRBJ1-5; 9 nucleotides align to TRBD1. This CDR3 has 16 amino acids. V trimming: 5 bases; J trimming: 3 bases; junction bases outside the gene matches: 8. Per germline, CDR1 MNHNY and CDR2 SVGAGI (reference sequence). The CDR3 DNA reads TGTGCCAGCAGTCCTAAGGACAGGGGAAACAATCAGCCCCAGCATTTT. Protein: CASSPKDRGNNQPQHF.

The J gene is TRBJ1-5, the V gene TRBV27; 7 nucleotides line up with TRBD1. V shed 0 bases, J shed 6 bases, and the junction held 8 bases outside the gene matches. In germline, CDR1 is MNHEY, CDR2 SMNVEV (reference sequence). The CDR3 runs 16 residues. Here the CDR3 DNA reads TGTGCCAGCAGTTTATCTTGGACAGGCCCCCCTCAGCCCCAGCATTTT. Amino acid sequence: CASSLSWTGPPQPQHF.

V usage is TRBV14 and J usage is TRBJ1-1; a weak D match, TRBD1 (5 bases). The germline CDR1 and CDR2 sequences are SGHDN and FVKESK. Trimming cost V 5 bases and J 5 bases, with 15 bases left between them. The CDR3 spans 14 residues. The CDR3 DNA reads TGTGCCAGCAGCGTCGCGGCGGGGCGGACTGAAGCTTTCTTT. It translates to CASSVAAGRTEAFF.

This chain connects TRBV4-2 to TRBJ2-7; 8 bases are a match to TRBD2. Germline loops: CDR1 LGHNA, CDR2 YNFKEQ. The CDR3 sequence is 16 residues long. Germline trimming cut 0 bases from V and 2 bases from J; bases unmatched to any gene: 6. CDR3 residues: CASSQDLTSGPYEQYF. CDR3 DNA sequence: TGTGCCAGCAGCCAAGATCTAACTAGCGGACCCTACGAGCAGTACTTC.

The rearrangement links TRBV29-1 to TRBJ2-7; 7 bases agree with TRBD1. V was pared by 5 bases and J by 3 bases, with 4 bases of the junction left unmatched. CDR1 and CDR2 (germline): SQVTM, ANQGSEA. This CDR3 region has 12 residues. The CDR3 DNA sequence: TGCAGCGTTCGACAGGGTTACTACGAGCAGTACTTC. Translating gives CSVRQGYYEQYF.

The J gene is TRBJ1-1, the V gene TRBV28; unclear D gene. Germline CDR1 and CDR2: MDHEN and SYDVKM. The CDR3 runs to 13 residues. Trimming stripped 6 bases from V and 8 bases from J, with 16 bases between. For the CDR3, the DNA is TGTGCCAGCAGAACGACGGGCCTGCAGGAAGCTTTCTTT. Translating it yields CASRTTGLQEAFF.

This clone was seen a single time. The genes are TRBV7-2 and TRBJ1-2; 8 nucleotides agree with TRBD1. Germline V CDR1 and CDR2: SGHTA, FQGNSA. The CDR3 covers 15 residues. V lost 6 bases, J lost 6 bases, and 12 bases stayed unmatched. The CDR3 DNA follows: TGTGCCAGCAGTTCCAGGGGGCTCCCCTTACATGGCTACACCTTC. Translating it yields CASSSRGLPLHGYTF.

The CDR3 loop is CASSVGQLTYEQYF. The CDR3 DNA reads as TGTGCCAGCAGTGTGGGACAGCTTACCTACGAGCAGTACTTC. V is TRBV2 and J is TRBJ2-7; 7 bases are a match to TRBD1. Germline lookup yields CDR1 SNHLY and CDR2 FYNNEI. The CDR3 runs to 14 residues. Trimming at V came to 4 bases and at J to 2 bases, leaving 5 bases not matched to a gene.

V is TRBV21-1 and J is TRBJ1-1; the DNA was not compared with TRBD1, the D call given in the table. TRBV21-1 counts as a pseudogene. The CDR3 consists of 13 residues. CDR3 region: CASGDRGGTEAFF. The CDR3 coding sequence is TGTGCCAGCGGGGACAGGGGAGGAACTGAAGCTTTCTTT.

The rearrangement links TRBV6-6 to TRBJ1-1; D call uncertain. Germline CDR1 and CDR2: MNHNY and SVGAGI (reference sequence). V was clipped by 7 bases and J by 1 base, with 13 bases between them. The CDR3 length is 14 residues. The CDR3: CASIPRTGNTEAFF. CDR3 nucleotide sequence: TGTGCCAGCATCCCCCGGACGGGGAACACTGAAGCTTTCTTT.

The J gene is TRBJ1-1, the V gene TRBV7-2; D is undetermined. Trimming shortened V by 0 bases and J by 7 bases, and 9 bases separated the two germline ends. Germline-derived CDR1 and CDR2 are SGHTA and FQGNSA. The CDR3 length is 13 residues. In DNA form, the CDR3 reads TGTGCCAGCAGCTTAGCGAAGTGGGGTGAAGCTTTCTTT. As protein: CASSLAKWGEAFF.

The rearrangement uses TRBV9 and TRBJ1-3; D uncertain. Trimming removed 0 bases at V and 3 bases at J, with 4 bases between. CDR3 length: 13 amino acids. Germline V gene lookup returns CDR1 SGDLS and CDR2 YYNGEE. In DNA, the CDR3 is TGTGCCAGCAGCGTAGAAGGTGGAAACACCATATATTTT. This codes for CASSVEGGNTIYF.